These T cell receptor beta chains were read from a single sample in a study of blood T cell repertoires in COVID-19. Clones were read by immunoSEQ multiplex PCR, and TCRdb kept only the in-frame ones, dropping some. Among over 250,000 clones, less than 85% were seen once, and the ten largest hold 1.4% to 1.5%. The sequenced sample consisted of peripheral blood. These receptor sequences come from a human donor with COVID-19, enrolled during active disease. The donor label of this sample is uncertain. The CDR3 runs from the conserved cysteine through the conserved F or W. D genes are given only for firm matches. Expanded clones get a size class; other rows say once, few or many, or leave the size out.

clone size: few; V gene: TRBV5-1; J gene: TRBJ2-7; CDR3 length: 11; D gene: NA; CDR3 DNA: TGCGCCAGCAGCATGTACTACGAGCAGTACTTC; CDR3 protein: CASSMYYEQYF
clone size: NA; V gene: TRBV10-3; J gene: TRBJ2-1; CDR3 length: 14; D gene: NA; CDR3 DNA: TGTGCCATCAGTGAGTCACCCGAATTGAGTAGGCAGTTCTTC; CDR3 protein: CAISESPELSRQFF
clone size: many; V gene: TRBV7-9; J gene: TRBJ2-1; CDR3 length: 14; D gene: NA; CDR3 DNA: TGTGCCAGCAGCGCTCCCCCATCCGTTTTAAGCCTGTTCTTC; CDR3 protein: CASSAPPSVLSLFF
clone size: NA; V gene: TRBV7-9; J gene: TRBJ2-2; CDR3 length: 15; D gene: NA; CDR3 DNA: TGTGCCAGCAGCTTGACTACGATGGGAGCCGGGGAGCTGTTTTTT; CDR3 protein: CASSLTTMGAGELFF
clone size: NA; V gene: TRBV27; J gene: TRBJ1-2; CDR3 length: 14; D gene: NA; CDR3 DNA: TGTGCCAGCAGTATCCGGACAGACAACTATGGCTACACCTTC; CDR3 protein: CASSIRTDNYGYTF
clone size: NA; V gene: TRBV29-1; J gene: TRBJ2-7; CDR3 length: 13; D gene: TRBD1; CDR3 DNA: TGCAGCGTTGGGGTGACAGGGGTATACGAGCAGTACTTC; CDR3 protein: CSVGVTGVYEQYF
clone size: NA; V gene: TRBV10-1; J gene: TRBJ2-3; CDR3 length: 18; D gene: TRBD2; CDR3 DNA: TGCGCCAGCAGTGGGGAACTAGCGGGAGTGTTTAGCACAGATACGCAGTATTTT; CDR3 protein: CASSGELAGVFSTDTQYF
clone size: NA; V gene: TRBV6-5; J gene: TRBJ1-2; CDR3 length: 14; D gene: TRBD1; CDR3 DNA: TGTGCCAGCACTCTGACAGGGTTTTATTATGGCTACACCTTC; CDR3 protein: CASTLTGFYYGYTF
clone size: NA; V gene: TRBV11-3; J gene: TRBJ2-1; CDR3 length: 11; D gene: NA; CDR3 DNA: TGTGCCAGCGGACTTGGGCATGAGCAGTTCTTC; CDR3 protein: CASGLGHEQFF
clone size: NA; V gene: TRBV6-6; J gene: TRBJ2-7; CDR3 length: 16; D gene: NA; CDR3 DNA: TGTGCCAGCAGTTACGCCAACGGAGGGGAGAAGAACGAGCAGTACTTC; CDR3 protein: CASSYANGGEKNEQYF
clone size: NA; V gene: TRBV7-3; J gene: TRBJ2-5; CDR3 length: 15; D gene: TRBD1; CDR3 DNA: TGTGCCAGCAGCTTAGCGGGACAGGAGCAAGAGACCCAGTACTTC; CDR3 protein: CASSLAGQEQETQYF
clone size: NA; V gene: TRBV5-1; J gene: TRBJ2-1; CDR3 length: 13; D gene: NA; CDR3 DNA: TGCGCCAGCAGCTTACAGACAGTTAATGAGCAGTTCTTC; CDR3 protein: CASSLQTVNEQFF
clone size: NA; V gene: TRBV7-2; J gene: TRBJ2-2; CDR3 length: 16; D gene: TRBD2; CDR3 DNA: TGTGCCAGCAGCACGACTAGCGGGGTGAACACCGGGGAGCTGTTTTTT; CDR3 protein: CASSTTSGVNTGELFF